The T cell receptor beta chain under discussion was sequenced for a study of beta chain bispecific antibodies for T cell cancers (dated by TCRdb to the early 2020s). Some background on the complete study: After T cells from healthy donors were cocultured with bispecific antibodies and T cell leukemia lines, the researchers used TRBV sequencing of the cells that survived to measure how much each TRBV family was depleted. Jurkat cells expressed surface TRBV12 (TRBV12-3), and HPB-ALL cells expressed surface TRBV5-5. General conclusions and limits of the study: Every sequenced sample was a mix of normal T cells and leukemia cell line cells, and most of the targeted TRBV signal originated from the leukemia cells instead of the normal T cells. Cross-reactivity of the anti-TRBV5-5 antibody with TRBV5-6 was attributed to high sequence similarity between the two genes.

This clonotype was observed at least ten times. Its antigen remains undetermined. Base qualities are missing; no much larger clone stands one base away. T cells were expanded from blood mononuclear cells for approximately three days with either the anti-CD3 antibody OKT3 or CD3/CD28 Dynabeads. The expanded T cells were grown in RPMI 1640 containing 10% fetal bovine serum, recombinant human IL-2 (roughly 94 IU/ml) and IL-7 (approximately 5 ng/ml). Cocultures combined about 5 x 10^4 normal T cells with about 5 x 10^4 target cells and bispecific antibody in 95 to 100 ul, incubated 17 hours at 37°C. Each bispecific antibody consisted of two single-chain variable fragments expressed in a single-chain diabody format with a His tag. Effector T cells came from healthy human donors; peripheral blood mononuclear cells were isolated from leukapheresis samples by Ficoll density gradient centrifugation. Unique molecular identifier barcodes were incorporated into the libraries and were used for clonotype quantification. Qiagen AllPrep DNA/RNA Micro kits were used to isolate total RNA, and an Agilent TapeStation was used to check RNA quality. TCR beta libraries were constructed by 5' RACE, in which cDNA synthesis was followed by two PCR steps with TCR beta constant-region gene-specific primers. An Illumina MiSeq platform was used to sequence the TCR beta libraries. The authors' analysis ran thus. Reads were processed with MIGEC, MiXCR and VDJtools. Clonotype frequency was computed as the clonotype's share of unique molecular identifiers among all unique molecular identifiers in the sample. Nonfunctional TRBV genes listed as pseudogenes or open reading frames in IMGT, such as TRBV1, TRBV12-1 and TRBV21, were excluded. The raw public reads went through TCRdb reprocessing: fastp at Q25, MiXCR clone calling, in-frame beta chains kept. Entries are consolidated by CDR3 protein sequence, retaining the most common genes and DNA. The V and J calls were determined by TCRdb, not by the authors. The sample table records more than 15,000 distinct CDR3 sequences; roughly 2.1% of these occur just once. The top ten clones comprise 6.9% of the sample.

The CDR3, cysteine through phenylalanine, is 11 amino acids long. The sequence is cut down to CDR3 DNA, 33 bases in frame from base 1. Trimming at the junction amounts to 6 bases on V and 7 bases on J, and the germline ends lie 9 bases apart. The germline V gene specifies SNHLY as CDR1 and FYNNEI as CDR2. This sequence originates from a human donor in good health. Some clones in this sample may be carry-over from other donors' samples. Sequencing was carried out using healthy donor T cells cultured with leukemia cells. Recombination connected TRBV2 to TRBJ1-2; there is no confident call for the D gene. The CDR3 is CASSGPVGYTF. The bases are TGTGCCAGCAGCGGGCCCGTTGGCTACACCTTC.